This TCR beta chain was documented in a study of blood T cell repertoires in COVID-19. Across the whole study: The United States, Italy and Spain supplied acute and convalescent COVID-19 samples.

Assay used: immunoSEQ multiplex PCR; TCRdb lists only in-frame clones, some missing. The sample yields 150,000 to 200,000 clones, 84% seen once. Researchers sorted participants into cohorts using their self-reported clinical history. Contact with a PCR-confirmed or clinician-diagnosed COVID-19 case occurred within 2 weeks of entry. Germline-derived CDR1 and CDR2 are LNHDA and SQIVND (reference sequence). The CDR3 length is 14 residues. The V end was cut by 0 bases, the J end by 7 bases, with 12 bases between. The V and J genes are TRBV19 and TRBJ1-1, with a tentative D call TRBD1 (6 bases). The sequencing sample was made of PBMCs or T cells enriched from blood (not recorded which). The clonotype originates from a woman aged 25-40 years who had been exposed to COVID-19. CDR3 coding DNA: TGTGCCAGTAGTATAGAAGGGGGAGGGGGTGAAGCTTTCTTT. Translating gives CASSIEGGGGEAFF.